These 26 T cell receptor beta chains were sequenced from one sample in a study of identical twins. TCRdb analysed the 5' RACE reads with MiXCR anew, one entry per CDR3 protein. The sample carries 640,000 or so distinct CDR3 sequences, over 5% recorded once. Sequenced input: naive T cells sorted from blood. Receptor source: a young man in good health.

The table lists this clonotype with a few counts. The rearrangement links TRBV2 to TRBJ1-5; D is perhaps TRBD1 (5 bases). V was shortened by 5 bases and J by 0 bases, with 11 bases between the two germline ends. The germline gives CDR1 SNHLY, CDR2 FYNNEI. The CDR3 runs to 15 residues. The CDR3 is CASSTGTYSNQPQHF. CDR3 DNA: TGTGCCAGCAGTACAGGAACTTATAGCAATCAGCCCCAGCATTTT.

This clonotype was recorded many times. The chain carries TRBV12-3 or TRBV12-4 and TRBJ1-2; D is perhaps TRBD1 (5 bases). The CDR3 has 15 residues. Trimming took 1 base from V and 4 from J, leaving 13 bases between them. The CDR3 region is CASSLEPGEGYGYTF. The CDR3 DNA reads as TGTGCCAGCAGTTTAGAGCCGGGGGAAGGCTATGGCTACACCTTC.

This clonotype showed up many times. The chain carries TRBV12-3 or TRBV12-4 and TRBJ2-1; the match to TRBD2 covers 8 bases. Trimming took 3 bases from V and 8 from J; bases not matched to a gene: 15. The CDR3 has 17 residues. CDR3 nucleotide sequence: TGTGCCAGCAGTTTCGCCCTCCCGGGAGGGCCTGGGTATGAGCAGTTCTTC. Its protein is CASSFALPGGPGYEQFF.

This clonotype was detected ten times or more. J is TRBJ1-5 and V is TRBV18, with D uncertain. The V end lost 2 bases, the J end lost 3 bases, and 8 bases lay between the germline ends. Germline V gene sequence: CDR1 KGHSH, CDR2 LQKENI. This CDR3 has 14 amino acids. The CDR3 spells CASSPGTANQPQHF. The CDR3 nucleotides are TGTGCCAGCTCACCAGGCACAGCCAATCAGCCCCAGCATTTT.

This clonotype appeared a few times. The chain is built from TRBV12-3 or TRBV12-4 and TRBJ2-2; 10 bases agree with TRBD2. This CDR3 has 17 amino acids. V lost 6 bases and J lost 5; bases outside the gene matches: 12. The CDR3 nucleotides are TGTGCCAGCAGCCCCCCTCCTAGCGGGAGTCGAACCGGGGAGCTGTTTTTT. It translates to CASSPPPSGSRTGELFF.

The CDR3 nucleotides are TGCAGCGTTGAAATGCAGGGGGATCCGAACGAGCAGTACTTC. Its protein product is CSVEMQGDPNEQYF. V is TRBV29-1 and J is TRBJ2-7, with TRBD1 matching 7 bases. The CDR3 contains 14 residues. Trimming at V came to 2 bases and at J to 5 bases, leaving 9 bases not matched to a gene. Germline V gene data show CDR1 as SQVTM and CDR2 as ANQGSEA.

At least ten counts were recorded for this clonotype. The chain combines TRBV5-1 with TRBJ2-2; D may be TRBD2 (5 bases). This CDR3 contains 15 residues. The V and J ends lost 2 bases and 5 bases respectively, with 13 bases between them. Germline CDR1 SGHRS, CDR2 YFSETQ. As DNA, the CDR3 is TGCGCCAGCAGCTTCACCGGGGAGCAGACCGGGGAGCTGTTTTTT. Translation: CASSFTGEQTGELFF.

V gene TRBV20-1 combines with J gene TRBJ2-3; the match to TRBD1 covers 9 bases. This CDR3 comprises 15 residues. V lost 5 bases to trimming and J lost 3 bases; unmatched junction nucleotides: 9. Germline lookup yields CDR1 DFQATT and CDR2 SNEGSKA (reference sequence). The CDR3 coding sequence is TGCAGTGCTGGCGGGACAGGGAAAAGGACAGATACGCAGTATTTT. Translation gives CSAGGTGKRTDTQYF.

The CDR3: CASSRDRSQETQYF. The CDR3 bases are TGTGCCAGCAGCCGAGACAGGTCACAAGAGACCCAGTACTTC. The V call is TRBV7-9, the J call TRBJ2-5; possible D gene TRBD1, 6 bases. CDR3 length: 14 residues. Trimming stripped 5 bases from V and 2 bases from J, with 12 bases between. The germline CDR1 and CDR2 sequences are SEHNR and FQNEAQ (reference sequence).

This clonotype was counted a few times. The chain joins TRBV6-1 to TRBJ1-1; D is undetermined. The germline V and J ends were trimmed by 7 bases and 1 base, with 10 bases remaining between them. CDR3 length: 13 residues. Per the germline V gene, CDR1 is MNHNS and CDR2 is SASEGT. CDR3 bases: TGTGCCAGCATCGGACTGACGAACACTGAAGCTTTCTTT. It translates to CASIGLTNTEAFF.

This clonotype has a count of ten or more. The chain carries TRBV29-1 and TRBJ2-3; tentatively, D is TRBD2 (6 bases). This CDR3 comprises 14 residues. Germline lookup yields CDR1 SQVTM and CDR2 ANQGSEA. Trimming stripped 6 bases from V and 3 bases from J, with 16 bases between. DNA of the CDR3: TGCAGCGTACCCCCAGCGGGCGGGACAGATACGCAGTATTTT. Its protein product is CSVPPAGGTDTQYF.

This clonotype was seen ten or more times. J is TRBJ2-3 and V is TRBV12-3 or TRBV12-4; 7 nucleotides align to TRBD2. Trimming removed 2 bases from V and 3 bases from J; junction bases left unmatched: 11. The CDR3 extends over 17 amino acids. The CDR3 DNA reads TGTGCCAGCAGTTTACCCGATGGCAGGGAGGGGACAGATACGCAGTATTTT. It encodes CASSLPDGREGTDTQYF.

In its sample, this clonotype was seen many times. This chain uses TRBV29-1 with TRBJ2-1; D call uncertain. Germline V gene sequence: CDR1 SQVTM, CDR2 ANQGSEA. The CDR3 sequence is 14 residues long. V lost 4 bases to trimming and J lost 8 bases, with 18 bases between them. The CDR3 nucleotides are TGCAGCGTTGTTTTAGCCCTAGGTGGGGATGAGCAGTTCTTC. It is translated as CSVVLALGGDEQFF.

This clonotype was seen ten or more times. V is TRBV9 and J is TRBJ1-5; D unclear. Trimming stripped 3 bases from V and 5 bases from J, with 12 bases between. Germline assignment: CDR1 SGDLS and CDR2 YYNGEE. The CDR3 has 14 residues. Written as DNA, the CDR3 is TGTGCCAGCAGCGGGCAAGGAGGCGATCAGCCCCAGCATTTT. Amino acids: CASSGQGGDQPQHF.

This clonotype was seen at least ten times. This chain connects TRBV2 to TRBJ2-1; D ambiguous. The CDR3 consists of 14 residues. The ends were cut back, 7 bases at V and 0 bases at J, with 10 bases in the middle. Germline CDR1 SNHLY, CDR2 FYNNEI. The DNA for the CDR3 is TGTGCCAGCAAGGTTTCTAGCTCCTACAATGAGCAGTTCTTC. It specifies CASKVSSSYNEQFF.

This chain links TRBV27 with TRBJ2-7, with 11 bases fitting TRBD2. Per germline, CDR1 MNHEY and CDR2 SMNVEV (reference sequence). The length of the CDR3 is 15 residues. With 6 bases clipped from V and 1 base from J, the junction kept 5 bases outside the gene matches. CDR3 region: CASRGLAEWSYEQYF. CDR3 sequence (DNA): TGTGCCAGCAGGGGACTAGCGGAGTGGTCCTACGAGCAGTACTTC.

This clonotype was counted ten times or more. The chain recombines TRBV7-9 with TRBJ2-7; maybe TRBD1 (6 bases). The V gene lost 5 bases and the J gene lost 3 bases, with 11 bases spanning the gap. Germline assignment: CDR1 SEHNR and CDR2 FQNEAQ (reference sequence). CDR3 length equals 13 residues. The CDR3 nucleotides are TGTGCCAGCAGCCCCCGGGACAACTACGAGCAGTACGTC. It encodes CASSPRDNYEQYV.

This clonotype appeared many times. CDR3 coding DNA: TGTGCCAGCAGGTCCGGCAACAATCAGCCCCAGCATTTT. Its translation is CASRSGNNQPQHF. The chain has TRBV27 and TRBJ1-5; the D is unclear. Germline V gene lookup returns CDR1 MNHEY and CDR2 SMNVEV (reference sequence). Trimming removed 6 bases from V and 3 bases from J, with 9 bases in between. The CDR3 has 13 residues.

This clonotype was observed many times. The chain carries TRBV7-9 and TRBJ2-1; D is undetermined. Germline V gene sequence: CDR1 SEHNR, CDR2 FQNEAQ (reference sequence). V lost 0 bases, J lost 4 bases, and 7 bases lay in between. The CDR3 sequence is 14 residues long. CDR3 nucleotide sequence: TGTGCCAGCAGCTTAGCGGCCGATTACAATGAGCAGTTCTTC. Amino acids: CASSLAADYNEQFF.

The CDR3, as DNA: TGCAGTGCTAGACCTTCTTGGCGGGAGAGTTCCTACAATGAGCAGTTCTTC. Its translation: CSARPSWRESSYNEQFF. The chain joins TRBV20-1 to TRBJ2-1; 7 nucleotides agree with TRBD2. Per germline, CDR1 DFQATT and CDR2 SNEGSKA (reference sequence). The CDR3 is made up of 17 amino acids. V lost 2 bases and J lost 1; bases outside the gene matches: 11.

This clonotype was seen a handful of times. This chain uses TRBV7-9 with TRBJ2-5; 7 nucleotides line up with TRBD1. The CDR3 contains 13 residues. J gave up 2 bases and V 7 bases, and 4 bases lay outside the gene matches. The V gene's germline CDR1 is SEHNR and CDR2 FQNEAQ (reference sequence). The CDR3 protein is CASNLQGQETQYF. The CDR3, as DNA: TGTGCCAGCAACCTACAGGGGCAAGAGACCCAGTACTTC. The complete variable domain, with remaining parts taken from reference TRBV7-9 and TRBJ2-5, reads DTGVSQNPRHKITKRGQNVTFRCDPISEHNRLYWYRQTLGQGPEFLTYFQNEAQLEKSRLLSDRFSAERPKGSFSTLEIQRTEQGDSAMYLCASNLQGQETQYFGPGTRLLVL.

The genes are TRBV23-1 and TRBJ2-2; D not resolved. TRBV23-1 is an ORF, with its function uncertain. Between the trimmed V and J ends, which lost 0 bases and 6 bases, there was a span of 2 bases. The CDR3 length is 12 residues. The CDR3 nucleotides are TGCGCCAGCAGTCAATCCCCCGGGGAGCTGTTTTTT. Translation gives CASSQSPGELFF.

This clonotype has ten or more counts. The chain links TRBV5-8 to TRBJ2-7; D call uncertain. V gave up 1 base and J gave up 3 bases, with 8 bases separating them. In germline, CDR1 is SGHTS, CDR2 YDEGEE. This CDR3 is built from 13 residues. CDR3 nucleotides: TGTGCCAGCAGCTTGAACGGGTTCTACGAGCAGTACGTC. Amino acid sequence: CASSLNGFYEQYV.

This clonotype has at least ten counts. The chain recombines TRBV2 with TRBJ2-7; maybe TRBD2 (5 bases). Trimming left V 5 bases short and J 6 bases short, with 8 bases between. CDR1 is SNHLY and CDR2 is FYNNEI in the germline V gene. The CDR3 contains 11 residues. CDR3: CASSNGGEQYF. The CDR3 bases are TGTGCCAGCAGTAATGGAGGCGAGCAGTACTTC.

V gene TRBV7-8 combines with J gene TRBJ2-7, with D unresolved. V was pared by 2 bases and J by 7 bases, with 18 bases between. CDR3 length: 15 amino acids. Per the germline V gene, CDR1 is SGHVS and CDR2 is FQNEAQ. The CDR3 is CASSLFPRVVDEQYV. For the CDR3, the DNA is TGTGCCAGCAGCTTATTTCCCCGAGTTGTGGATGAGCAGTACGTC.

With regard to this clonotype: A read error may be the cause here, since a much bigger clone is one base away. The chain is built from TRBV12-3 or TRBV12-4 and TRBJ1-1, with a weak D call TRBD1 (6 bases). The CDR3 covers 15 residues. The V end lost 3 bases, the J end lost 10 bases, and 21 bases lay between the germline ends. CDR3: CASSFVGGGEAAAFF. The CDR3 DNA reads TGTGCCAGCAGTTTTGTTGGGGGCGGGGAGGCTGCAGCTTTCTTT.